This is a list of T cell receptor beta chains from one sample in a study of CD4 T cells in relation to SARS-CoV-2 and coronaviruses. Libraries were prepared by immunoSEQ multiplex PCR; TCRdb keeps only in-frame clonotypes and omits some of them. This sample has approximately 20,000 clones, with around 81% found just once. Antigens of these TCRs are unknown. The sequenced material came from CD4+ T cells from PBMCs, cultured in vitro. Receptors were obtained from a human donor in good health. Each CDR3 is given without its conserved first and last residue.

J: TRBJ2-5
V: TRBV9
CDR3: ASSVVGLSQETQY

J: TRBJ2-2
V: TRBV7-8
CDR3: ASSSQGTSPTGELF

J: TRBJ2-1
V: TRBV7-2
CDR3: ASSPGTGLGAQF

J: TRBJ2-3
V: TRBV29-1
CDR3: SEMTYNTDTQY

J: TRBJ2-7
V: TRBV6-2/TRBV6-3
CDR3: ASSLDGGEQY

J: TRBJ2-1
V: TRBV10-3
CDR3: AISDGSGGYYNEQF

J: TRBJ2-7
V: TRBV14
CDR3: ASSQDGGRTEQY

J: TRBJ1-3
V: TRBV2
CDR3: ASSEGQVSGNTIY

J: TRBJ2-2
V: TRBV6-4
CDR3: ASRQGNTGELF

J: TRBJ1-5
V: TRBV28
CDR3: ASSQRQPQH

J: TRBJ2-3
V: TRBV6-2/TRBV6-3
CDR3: ASSYSQGVPDTQY

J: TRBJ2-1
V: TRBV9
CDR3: ASTESAKGEQF

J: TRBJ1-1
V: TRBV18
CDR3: ASSLREGGTEAF

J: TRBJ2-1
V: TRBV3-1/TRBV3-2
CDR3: ASREDSGGIYNEQF

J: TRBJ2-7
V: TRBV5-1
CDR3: ASSLNNVPYEQY

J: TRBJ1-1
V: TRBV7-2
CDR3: ASSLAGGENTEAF

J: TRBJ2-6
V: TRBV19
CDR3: ASRQAGDFSGANVLT

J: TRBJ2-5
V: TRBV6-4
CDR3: ATPALAGVRETQY

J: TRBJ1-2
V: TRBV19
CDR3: ASSISGVQKSYGYT

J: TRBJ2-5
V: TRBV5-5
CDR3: ASSLALVGRETQY

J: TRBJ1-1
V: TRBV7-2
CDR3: ASSQTGGTEAF

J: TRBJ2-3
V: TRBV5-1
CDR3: ASSPGTTYTDTQY

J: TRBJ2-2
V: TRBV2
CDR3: ASSEVVYTGELF

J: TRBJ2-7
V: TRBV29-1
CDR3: SVGTGGRGEQY

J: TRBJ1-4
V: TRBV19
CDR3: ASSSQGVGEKLF

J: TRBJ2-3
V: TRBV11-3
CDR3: ASSPHFGADTQY

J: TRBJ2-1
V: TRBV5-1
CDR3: ASSLLQYQEQF

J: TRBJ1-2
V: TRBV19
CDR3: ASSMVYRGDYGYT

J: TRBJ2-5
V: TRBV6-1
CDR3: ASSEAAPGLAGGPGETQY

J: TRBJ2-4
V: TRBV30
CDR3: AWGRGSVSNIQY

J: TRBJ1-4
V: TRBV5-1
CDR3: ASSKDATNEKLF

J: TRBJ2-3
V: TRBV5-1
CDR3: ASSLAVSGGASTDTQY

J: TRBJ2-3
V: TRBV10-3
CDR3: AISLAGTSGTDTQY